The text below deals with one T cell receptor beta chain. No cognate antigen has been identified for it. Qualities for individual bases were not recorded, and no much larger clone is one base off. The record originates from a study of a mutant IDH1 vaccine in newly diagnosed glioma (dated by TCRdb to 2020 to 2023). Describing the broader study: Of the roughly 32 patients who were treated, around 60% were male and 37.5% were female, and the mean age was approximately 40 years. Prior to enrollment, standard therapy consisting of radiotherapy alone, temozolomide alone, or radiochemotherapy with temozolomide had been administered to patients, with the combination being received by most patients. Longitudinal TCRB deep sequencing was performed for 20 to 25 treated patients wherever samples were available for exploratory analyses. Peripheral blood samples were drawn at six visits, namely V03 (baseline), V05, V07, V10, V12 and V13. Study-wide findings and limitations: It was noted by the authors that analyses of patient blood samples could not be reproduced owing to sample limitations. No apparent relationship was observed between pseudoprogression and alterations in the top peripheral T cell clonotypes detected by TCRB sequencing. Availability determined which PBMC samples were chosen for TCRB deep sequencing. Across multiple MHC alleles, vaccine-induced immune responses were seen in about 93% of patients.

What this sample's time point label stands for: baseline, week 1 (first vaccination visit). What this sample's treatment or condition label stands for: pre-vaccination baseline after standard-of-care therapy. All donors had newly diagnosed IDH1-mutant astrocytomas of WHO grade 3 or 4 that showed loss of nuclear ATRX. The samples were drawn from NOA16, a multicentre, single-arm, open-label phase I trial in Germany that tested a mutant IDH1 peptide vaccine in humans for the first time. For immunogenicity testing, the blood drawn at visit V03 was used as the baseline sample. Genomic DNA for TCRB sequencing was extracted from EDTA blood using the DNeasy Blood and Tissue Kit. The method behind the library was the immunoSEQ multiplex PCR assay. The hsTCRB Kit was used according to the manufacturer's protocol to amplify rearranged TCR beta chain sequences. An Illumina MiSeq was used to sequence the TCRB libraries. In the authors' own workflow: Demultiplexing, trimming and gene mapping were performed with the kit vendor's proprietary platform. TCRdb's version of the immuneACCESS table is confined to in-frame rearrangements and falls short of the full clone set. An unresolved V gene accounts for under half of the shortfall where checked; the remainder is of unknown origin. Clone size and the V and J calls come from that table; the DNA yielded D and trimming. Across this sample there are tens of thousands of clones, with around 80% seen only once. The ten largest account for less than 2% of the sample.

The CDR3 measures 14 amino acids from cysteine to phenylalanine. The only DNA kept is the CDR3, 42 bases in frame from the first base. Trimming takes 4 bases off V and 3 bases off J; junction bases not matched to a gene: 6. In the germline V gene (reference sequence), CDR1 corresponds to GTSNPN and CDR2 to SVGIG. The specimen was PBMCs, collected from a glioma patient treated with radiotherapy, temozolomide or both. In this chain, TRBV30 is recombined with TRBJ1-3; 7 nucleotides in the junction match TRBD1. The TCR sequence derives from a woman aged 40 to 50 with glioma. The DNA reads as follows: TGTGCCTGGACGGAGGGGGCTGGTGGAAACACCATATATTTT. Translated, this gives CAWTEGAGGNTIYF.